The rows below give T cell receptor beta chains drawn from one sample of a study of PD-1 blockade in mismatch repair-deficient tumors. Assay: immunoSEQ multiplex PCR; the TCRdb copy retains only in-frame clones and omits some. The sample holds around 50,000 clones, over 60% seen once. The sample consisted of PBMCs, taken before pembrolizumab treatment. The receptors come from an adult with mismatch repair-deficient cancer. CDR3s include the opening cysteine and the closing phenylalanine or tryptophan. Fields, in order: V gene, J gene, CDR3 protein.

v_call: TRBV11-1
j_call: TRBJ2-1
cdr3_aa: CASSLEGWQGYNEQFF

v_call: TRBV30
j_call: TRBJ2-1
cdr3_aa: CAWTRLAGNNEQFF

v_call: TRBV11-2
j_call: TRBJ2-3
cdr3_aa: CASSLGLAGTFAQYF

v_call: TRBV6-5
j_call: TRBJ1-2
cdr3_aa: CASSYAEGSYGYTF

v_call: TRBV9
j_call: TRBJ2-2
cdr3_aa: CASSLGTGGNTGELFF

v_call: TRBV7-8
j_call: TRBJ1-3
cdr3_aa: CASSLATGASSGNTIYF

v_call: TRBV10-3
j_call: TRBJ2-1
cdr3_aa: CAIRGAALENEQFF

v_call: TRBV7-2
j_call: TRBJ2-7
cdr3_aa: CASSLVAGGPSSYEQYF

v_call: TRBV5-4
j_call: TRBJ2-5
cdr3_aa: CASSTTSGSLPLETQYF

v_call: TRBV19
j_call: TRBJ2-2
cdr3_aa: CASSPWTDWNTGELFF

v_call: TRBV13
j_call: TRBJ2-1
cdr3_aa: CASSLSREAEQFF

v_call: TRBV10-3
j_call: TRBJ2-1
cdr3_aa: CAISELPPTSGTNNEQFF

v_call: TRBV5-8
j_call: TRBJ1-2
cdr3_aa: CASSFGTGNYGYTF

v_call: TRBV10-3
j_call: TRBJ2-2
cdr3_aa: CAISGNRNTGELFF

v_call: TRBV30
j_call: TRBJ1-1
cdr3_aa: CAWSVQGAGEAFF

v_call: TRBV19
j_call: TRBJ2-7
cdr3_aa: CASSPGQLHEQYF

v_call: TRBV6-5
j_call: TRBJ2-3
cdr3_aa: CASSYGLSPTDTQYF

v_call: TRBV9
j_call: TRBJ2-1
cdr3_aa: CASSEQHNEQFF

v_call: TRBV5-4
j_call: TRBJ2-6
cdr3_aa: CASSPGTSSTGANVLTF

v_call: TRBV7-9
j_call: TRBJ1-1
cdr3_aa: CASSLGRGQGAMNTEAFF

v_call: TRBV29-1
j_call: TRBJ2-3
cdr3_aa: CSVPTSGRVTDTQYF